The 27 T cell receptor beta chains reported below all come from one sample, sequenced in a study of radiation and T cells in renal cell carcinoma. Regarding time point: baseline pretreatment blood. The treatment denotes: 15 Gy SBRT to primary tumor, nephrectomy 4 weeks later. Produced via immunoSEQ multiplex PCR; TCRdb's table is partial and in-frame only. Of about 130,000 clones listed, around 83% are singletons. The sequencing used blood, collected from a patient whose treatment included radiotherapy and nephrectomy. These receptors came from a woman between 55 and 75 years old with renal cell carcinoma.

The genes are TRBV7-6 and TRBJ2-3, with TRBD1 identical over 9 bases. J lost 7 bases, V lost 4 bases, and 9 bases had no gene match. The length of the CDR3 is 15 residues. Germline CDR1 SGHVS, CDR2 FNYEAQ. The CDR3: CASSSGDRVENTQYF. The CDR3 nucleotides are TGTGCCAGCAGCTCCGGGGACAGGGTTGAGAATACGCAGTATTTT.

V usage is TRBV5-1 and J usage is TRBJ2-2, with TRBD2 matching 7 bases. Germline-derived CDR1 and CDR2 are SGHRS and YFSETQ. J was trimmed by 5 bases and V by 0 bases; bases with no gene match: 4. The CDR3 loop spans 15 amino acids. The CDR3 region is CASSLESGGTGELFF. The CDR3, as DNA: TGCGCCAGCAGCTTGGAGTCGGGGGGTACCGGGGAGCTGTTTTTT.

This chain joins TRBV11-2 and TRBJ1-1, with D uncertain. Germline CDR1 and CDR2: SGHAT and FQNNGV. V lost 3 bases and J 1 base, leaving 18 bases between the germline ends. The CDR3 sequence is 17 residues long. CDR3 DNA: TGTGCCAGCAGCTTGGTTACAGTAGGACGGGGGAACACTGAAGCTTTCTTT. Translation: CASSLVTVGRGNTEAFF.

The chain employs TRBV7-3 and TRBJ2-1; D might be TRBD1 or TRBD2, each matching 5 bases. V lost 5 bases and J 1 base, leaving 12 bases between the germline ends. The CDR3 sequence is 15 residues long. Germline CDR1 and CDR2: SGHTA and FQGTGA. CDR3 in amino acids: CASSPGTQSYNEQFF. DNA for the CDR3: TGTGCCAGCAGCCCCGGGACCCAATCCTACAATGAGCAGTTCTTC.

CDR3 residues: CASSFTQEFLQETQYF. CDR3 sequence (DNA): TGTGCCAGCAGCTTTACCCAGGAATTCCTTCAAGAGACCCAGTACTTC. The rearrangement links TRBV7-9 to TRBJ2-5; D not certain. This CDR3 is 16 amino acids long. Germline CDR1 reads SEHNR; CDR2 reads FQNEAQ (reference sequence). Trimming left V 3 bases short and J 2 bases short, with 16 bases between. The whole variable domain, remainder taken from reference TRBV7-9 and TRBJ2-5, is DTGVSQNPRHKITKRGQNVTFRCDPISEHNRLYWYRQTLGQGPEFLTYFQNEAQLEKSRLLSDRFSAERPKGSFSTLEIQRTEQGDSAMYLCASSFTQEFLQETQYFGPGTRLLVL.

The chain combines TRBV6-1 with TRBJ2-4, with D maybe TRBD2 (6 bases). Trimming pared 3 bases from V and 7 bases from J, leaving 13 bases between. The CDR3 has 14 amino acids. Germline lookup yields CDR1 MNHNS and CDR2 SASEGT. As DNA, the CDR3 is TGTGCCAGCAGTGACCCCAGGGCGGGGAACATTCAGTACTTC. Translation gives CASSDPRAGNIQYF.

The V call is TRBV7-9, the J call TRBJ2-7; tentative D call: TRBD2 (5 bases). This CDR3 comprises 13 residues. V was pared by 4 bases and J by 7 bases, with 14 bases between. The germline CDR1 and CDR2 sequences are SEHNR and FQNEAQ (reference sequence). The chain's CDR3 is CASSWKEEAEQYF. DNA of the CDR3: TGTGCCAGCAGCTGGAAGGAGGAGGCGGAGCAGTACTTC.

The V gene is TRBV5-1, the J gene TRBJ2-1; 7 nucleotides align to TRBD1. Germline V gene sequence: CDR1 SGHRS, CDR2 YFSETQ. The CDR3 contains 12 residues. The V segment lost 0 bases and the J segment 13 bases; nucleotides outside the gene matches: 4. Written as DNA, the CDR3 is TGCGCCAGCAGCTTGGATGGACAGGTTCAGTTCTTC. It specifies CASSLDGQVQFF.

This clone has just one count. The gene calls are TRBV6-5 and TRBJ1-6; the D is unclear. This CDR3 is 16 amino acids long. Germline lookup yields CDR1 MNHEY and CDR2 SVGAGI. Trimming removed 0 bases from V and 0 bases from J, with 6 bases in between. CDR3 sequence (DNA): TGTGCCAGCAGTTACTCGAGGAACTCCTATAATTCACCCCTCCACTTT. This codes for CASSYSRNSYNSPLHF.

The chain joins TRBV19 to TRBJ1-1; 7 bases are shared with TRBD1. The CDR3 spans 15 residues. Germline loops: CDR1 LNHDA, CDR2 SQIVND (reference sequence). V was pared by 10 bases and J by 0 bases, with 11 bases of the junction left unmatched. CDR3: CATNKEGQMNTEAFF. The DNA for the CDR3 is TGTGCCACTAATAAAGAGGGACAGATGAACACTGAAGCTTTCTTT.

V and J are TRBV29-1 and TRBJ2-6; weak D call: TRBD2 (5 bases). This CDR3 has 13 amino acids. V lost 3 bases to trimming and J lost 3 bases, with 6 bases between them. Per the germline V gene, CDR1 is SQVTM and CDR2 is ANQGSEA. The chain's CDR3 is CSVERVGANVLTF. CDR3 coding DNA: TGCAGCGTTGAGAGGGTTGGGGCCAACGTCCTGACTTTC.

This clone appeared a few times. The chain recombines TRBV5-1 with TRBJ1-3; D is unresolved. Germline assignment: CDR1 SGHRS and CDR2 YFSETQ. CDR3 length: 17 residues. V shed 3 bases and J shed 0 bases, with 16 bases lying between them. The CDR3 loop reads CASSSPEDDFSGNTIYF. Here the CDR3 DNA reads TGCGCCAGCAGCTCCCCTGAAGATGATTTCTCTGGAAACACCATATATTTT.

CDR3 coding DNA: TGTGCCAGCCGCGCGTGGGCGGATCAGGATCAGCCCCAGCATTTT. Translating gives CASRAWADQDQPQHF. V gene TRBV6-1 combines with J gene TRBJ1-5; no firm D call. V was shortened by 8 bases and J by 5 bases, with 19 bases between the two germline ends. This CDR3 spans 15 amino acids. Germline CDR1 and CDR2: MNHNS and SASEGT.

V and J are TRBV6-1 and TRBJ1-2, with D tentatively TRBD1 (5 bases). V was cut by 1 base and J by 10 bases, with 19 bases left in between. The germline V gene encodes CDR1 MNHNS and CDR2 SASEGT. The CDR3 is 15 residues long. CDR3 amino acids: CASSEVGSGFFTYTF. CDR3 in DNA: TGTGCCAGCAGTGAAGTTGGCTCAGGGTTTTTCACCTACACCTTC.

The V and J genes are TRBV11-1 and TRBJ2-5; TRBD1 or TRBD2 may be the D gene (5 bases each). V was trimmed by 5 bases and J by 1 base, leaving 14 bases between them. Germline loops: CDR1 SGHAT, CDR2 FQDESV (reference sequence). This CDR3 region has 15 residues. The CDR3 sequence is CASSQYFGAQETQYF. In nucleotides, the CDR3 is TGTGCCAGCAGCCAGTATTTCGGGGCCCAAGAGACCCAGTACTTC.

The chain is built from TRBV6-1 and TRBJ1-4; D uncertain. Germline loops: CDR1 MNHNS, CDR2 SASEGT. Trimming stripped 1 base from V and 7 bases from J, with 7 bases between. The CDR3 contains 13 residues. The CDR3 DNA follows: TGTGCCAGCAGTGAAGACACTGGTGAAAAACTGTTTTTT. Its protein is CASSEDTGEKLFF.

This sequence joins TRBV5-1 and TRBJ1-2; D not resolved. Germline CDR1 SGHRS, CDR2 YFSETQ. The CDR3 totals 15 residues. Trimming pared 0 bases from V and 2 bases from J, leaving 11 bases between. CDR3 DNA: TGCGCCAGCAGCTTGGTTCCGGGGATAAACTATGGCTACACCTTC. It is translated as CASSLVPGINYGYTF.

The J gene is TRBJ2-5, the V gene TRBV4-1, with 11 bases fitting TRBD1. CDR3 length equals 16 residues. Germline CDR1 and CDR2: MGHRA and YSYEKL. V shed 5 bases, J shed 5 bases, and the junction held 10 bases outside the gene matches. The CDR3 sequence: CASSSSHRDRGETQYF. The DNA of the CDR3 is TGCGCCAGCAGCTCCTCCCACCGGGACAGGGGGGAGACCCAGTACTTC.

This chain uses TRBV5-1 with TRBJ1-4, with 11 nucleotides matching TRBD1. V shed 0 bases and J 4 bases; nucleotides not matched to a gene: 8. This CDR3 spans 18 amino acids. The germline gives CDR1 SGHRS, CDR2 YFSETQ. In DNA form, the CDR3 reads TGCGCCAGCAGCTTGGGGAGGACAGGGGGCGAATATAATGAAAAACTGTTTTTT. This sequence encodes CASSLGRTGGEYNEKLFF.

The chain links TRBV28 to TRBJ1-5, with 7 positions matching TRBD1. Losses at the gene ends were 4 bases for V and 4 bases for J; bases not matched to a gene: 7. The germline V gene encodes CDR1 MDHEN and CDR2 SYDVKM. CDR3 length equals 15 residues. The CDR3 DNA follows: TGTGCCAGCAGTTCCTTGGGGACAGATAATCAGCCCCAGCATTTT. It is translated as CASSSLGTDNQPQHF.

The chain links TRBV4-3 to TRBJ1-1, with a possible D match to TRBD1 (5 bases). Trimming cost V 0 bases and J 2 bases, with 31 bases left between them. CDR3 size: 22 residues. The germline V gene has CDR1 LGHNA and CDR2 YSLEER. The CDR3, as DNA: TGCGCCAGCAGCCAAGAAAGAGTTGTGGGGGGATTAAACTTGGGCCGCAACACTGAAGCTTTCTTT. It encodes CASSQERVVGGLNLGRNTEAFF.

This sequence joins TRBV2 and TRBJ1-1; TRBD1 agrees at 11 bases. Germline V gene data show CDR1 as SNHLY and CDR2 as FYNNEI. The CDR3 totals 14 residues. Germline trimming cut 5 bases from V and 4 bases from J; bases unmatched to any gene: 3. For the CDR3, the DNA is TGTGCCAGCAGTCTCGGGACAGGGGGCACTGAAGCTTTCTTT. Translating gives CASSLGTGGTEAFF.

This clone was recorded at least ten times. This rearrangement joins TRBV2 to TRBJ2-2; D gene uncertain. The CDR3 length is 15 residues. Germline V gives CDR1 SNHLY, CDR2 FYNNEI. Trimming took 5 bases from V and 6 from J, leaving 16 bases between them. The CDR3 DNA follows: TGTGCCAGCAGTTCGGGCGAACTGGCCCCCGGGGAGCTGTTTTTT. It specifies CASSSGELAPGELFF. Complete variable domain (other parts from reference TRBV2 and TRBJ2-2): EPEVTQTPSHQVTQMGQEVILRCVPISNHLYFYWYRQILGQKVEFLVSFYNNEISEKSEIFDDQFSVERPDGSNFTLKIRSTKLEDSAMYFCASSSGELAPGELFFGEGSRLTVL.

Only one count was recorded for this clone. This rearrangement joins TRBV29-1 to TRBJ2-5; D call uncertain. Trimming removed 6 bases at V and 2 bases at J, with 10 bases between. CDR3 size: 12 residues. Germline V CDR1 and CDR2: SQVTM, ANQGSEA. The CDR3 region has the DNA TGCAGCGTGGGGAATACTCAAGAGACCCAGTACTTC. This sequence encodes CSVGNTQETQYF.

The genes are TRBV28 and TRBJ2-7, with D unclear. The V end lost 0 bases, the J end lost 5 bases, and 8 bases lay between the germline ends. The germline CDR1 and CDR2 sequences are MDHEN and SYDVKM. This CDR3 is built from 13 residues. The CDR3 DNA follows: TGTGCCAGCAGTTTATGGCCGGGTAACGAGCAGTACTTC. As protein: CASSLWPGNEQYF.

The gene calls are TRBV28 and TRBJ1-4; possibly TRBD1 for D (5 bases). The CDR3 length is 14 residues. The germline V gene has CDR1 MDHEN and CDR2 SYDVKM. Trimming stripped 5 bases from V and 7 bases from J, with 14 bases between. CDR3 bases: TGTGCCAGCAGTCTACCCGGGACGGTTGAAAAACTGTTTTTT. Encoded protein: CASSLPGTVEKLFF.

This clone was detected only a few times. The chain links TRBV6-6 to TRBJ2-7; the D gene could be TRBD1 or TRBD2 (5 bases each). Germline CDR1 MNHNY, CDR2 SVGAGI (reference sequence). Trimming took off 0 bases at V and 0 bases at J, with 9 bases between the two ends. The CDR3 is 15 amino acids. This CDR3 is CASSYSGTGSYEQYF. The CDR3 DNA follows: TGTGCCAGCAGTTACTCCGGGACGGGCTCCTACGAGCAGTACTTC.